Below, 21 T cell receptor beta chains from the same sample are listed, as sequenced in a study of T cells in Graves' hyperthyroidism and ophthalmopathy. Amplified TCR beta CDR3 regions came from RNA transcripts. TCR CDR3 underwent first-round RT-PCR with the HTBI primer set. MiXCR, applied by TCRdb to the multiplex PCR reads, yields one record per CDR3 protein. The sample holds some 560,000 distinct CDR3 sequences, 15% to 19% seen once. The sample consisted of blood. The receptors originated from a woman aged 30 to 39 with Graves' hyperthyroidism.

V is TRBV4-1 and J is TRBJ2-6; no firm D call. V shed 0 bases and J shed 0 bases, with 3 bases lying between them. The CDR3 loop spans 15 amino acids. In germline, CDR1 is MGHRA, CDR2 YSYEKL. DNA for the CDR3: TGCGCCAGCAGCCAAGAGGCCTCTGGGGCCAACGTCCTGACTTTC. It translates to CASSQEASGANVLTF.

The genes are TRBV10-3 and TRBJ2-1, with 15 bases matching TRBD2. This CDR3 is built from 20 residues. Germline loops: CDR1 ENHRY, CDR2 SYGVKD. V lost 3 bases, J lost 8 bases, and 17 bases stayed unmatched. This CDR3 is CAISEFIISRTSGRVDEQFF. The CDR3 DNA follows: TGTGCCATCAGTGAATTTATAATTTCCAGGACTAGCGGGAGGGTCGATGAGCAGTTCTTC.

The genes are TRBV9 and TRBJ2-7; perhaps TRBD2 as D (6 bases). The CDR3 runs 15 residues. In germline, CDR1 is SGDLS, CDR2 YYNGEE. Trimming removed 3 bases at V and 0 bases at J, with 13 bases between. The CDR3 region has the DNA TGTGCCAGCAGCGGATCCGGGACTGCCTCCTACGAGCAGTACTTC. This codes for CASSGSGTASYEQYF.

This clonotype came up many times. The rearrangement uses TRBV3-1 and TRBJ2-7, with 9 bases fitting TRBD1. The germline V gene has CDR1 LGHDT and CDR2 YNNKEL (reference sequence). CDR3 size: 16 residues. The trim removed 8 bases at V and 9 bases at J, leaving 20 bases unmatched. The CDR3 DNA reads as TGTGCCAGCTCCGAGATACGCGGGACAGGGACCCTCCGGCAGTACTTC. This gives the protein CASSEIRGTGTLRQYF.

The sample holds many counts of this clonotype. In DNA form, the CDR3 reads TGTGCCAGCAGCCAGGGCGGGGCAAGCCCCACAGATACGCAGTATTTT. This translates into CASSQGGASPTDTQYF. The chain employs TRBV3-1 and TRBJ2-3, with D perhaps matching TRBD2 (6 bases). CDR1 is LGHDT and CDR2 is YNNKEL in the germline V gene (reference sequence). The CDR3 is 16 amino acids. V lost 3 bases and J 2 bases, leaving 15 bases between the germline ends.

This clonotype was found many times. The V and J genes are TRBV11-2 and TRBJ1-2, with TRBD1 as a possible D gene (6 bases). V gave up 5 bases and J gave up 13 bases, with 20 bases separating them. This CDR3 is 13 amino acids long. In germline, CDR1 is SGHAT, CDR2 FQNNGV. This chain's CDR3 is CASSPGQRPSGTF. The CDR3, as DNA: TGTGCCAGCAGCCCCGGACAGCGCCCCTCTGGCACCTTC. Filled out from reference TRBV11-2 and TRBJ1-2, the complete variable domain reads EAGVAQSPRYKIIEKRQSVAFWCNPISGHATLYWYQQILGQGPKLLIQFQNNGVVDDSQLPKDRFSAERLKGVDSTLKIQPAKLEDSAVYLCASSPGQRPSGTFGSGTRLTVV.

This clonotype has only a few counts. J is TRBJ1-1 and V is TRBV28; TRBD1 matches 8 bases. This CDR3 has 19 amino acids. V was clipped by 6 bases and J by 6 bases; unmatched bases: 24. In germline, CDR1 is MDHEN, CDR2 SYDVKM. The CDR3 bases are TGTGCCAGCAGGCCAACCCACGGACAGGGATGGTCTTGGGACGCTGAAGCTTTCTTT. Amino acids: CASRPTHGQGWSWDAEAFF.

This clonotype appeared many times. The chain couples TRBV6-6 to TRBJ1-1; a possible D gene is TRBD1 (5 bases). This CDR3 comprises 14 residues. Between the trimmed V and J ends, which lost 0 bases and 1 base, there was a span of 6 bases. The germline V gene encodes CDR1 MNHNY and CDR2 SVGAGI (reference sequence). In DNA form, the CDR3 reads TGTGCCAGCAGTTACTCTCAGGGGAACACTGAAGCTTTCTTT. This codes for CASSYSQGNTEAFF.

This chain joins TRBV6-2 or TRBV6-3 and TRBJ1-6; D is ambiguous. Germline assignment: CDR1 MNHEY and CDR2 SVGEGT. V shed 10 bases and J shed 6 bases, with 13 bases lying between them. This CDR3 contains 13 residues. CDR3 coding DNA: TGTGCCACCCGGACGGAGCTTAATTCACCCCTCCACTTT. Amino acid sequence: CATRTELNSPLHF.

The chain links TRBV20-1 to TRBJ1-4, with 9 bases lining up with TRBD1. After removal of 0 bases from V and 8 bases from J, the junction contained 4 bases not matched to a gene. CDR3 length equals 14 residues. Germline-derived CDR1 and CDR2 are DFQATT and SNEGSKA (reference sequence). The CDR3 DNA sequence: TGCAGTGCTAGAGACGCGACAGGGGGGGAAAAACTGTTTTTT. Translation: CSARDATGGEKLFF.

This clonotype was seen many times. V gene TRBV11-1 combines with J gene TRBJ1-1; TRBD1 matches 12 bases. Germline CDR1 is SGHAT and CDR2 is FQDESV (reference sequence). This CDR3 region has 16 residues. The V segment lost 2 bases and the J segment 3 bases; nucleotides outside the gene matches: 4. CDR3 protein: CASSLTGQGAYTEAFF. In DNA form, the CDR3 reads TGTGCCAGCAGCTTAACGGGACAGGGGGCGTACACTGAAGCTTTCTTT.

The chain carries TRBV18 and TRBJ1-1; perhaps TRBD1 as D (5 bases). Germline lookup yields CDR1 KGHSH and CDR2 LQKENI. V dropped 8 bases and J dropped 3 bases, with 13 bases sitting between them. The CDR3 runs 13 residues. DNA for the CDR3: TGTGCCAGCAGAGGTGACAGTTACACTGAAGCTTTCTTT. This gives the protein CASRGDSYTEAFF.

On this clonotype itself: A much larger clone is a single base away; this may be a read error. The chain carries TRBV30 and TRBJ2-3; D is possibly TRBD2 (5 bases). Per the germline V gene, CDR1 is GTSNPN and CDR2 is SVGIG (reference sequence). This CDR3 has 14 residues. V lost 3 bases and J lost 0, with 10 bases in between. This CDR3 is CAWRGGPSTDTQYF. CDR3 bases: TGTGCCTGGAGAGGCGGGCCGAGCACAGATACGCAGTATTTT.

This clonotype was observed a single time. One end of the junction does not line up with germline, which may come from a read error. V is TRBV6-1 and J is TRBJ2-1; 11 positions match TRBD2. There are 17 residues in the CDR3. CDR1 is MNHNS and CDR2 is SASEGT in the germline V gene. The CDR3 here is CASSPGASGRRYNEQSF. As DNA, the CDR3 is TGTGCCAGCAGTCCGGGGGCTAGCGGGAGGCGCTACAATGAGCAGTCCTTC.

Ten or more counts support this clonotype. This chain links TRBV20-1 with TRBJ2-4; D possibly corresponds to TRBD2 (6 bases). The germline V and J ends were trimmed by 6 bases and 9 bases, with 21 bases remaining between them. This CDR3 has 14 residues. Germline lookup yields CDR1 DFQATT and CDR2 SNEGSKA (reference sequence). The CDR3 region is CSARVSLVGGIQYF. Here the CDR3 DNA reads TGCAGTGCCCGAGTCTCCCTAGTGGGGGGCATTCAGTACTTC.

The gene calls are TRBV5-4 and TRBJ2-3; D gene uncertain. V was pared by 2 bases and J by 0 bases, with 16 bases between. This CDR3 comprises 17 residues. CDR1 and CDR2 (germline): SGHNT, YYREEE (reference sequence). In DNA form, the CDR3 reads TGTGCCAGCAGCTTAATAGGCAGAACCGCTAGCACAGATACGCAGTATTTT. Translation gives CASSLIGRTASTDTQYF. Combining the CDR3 with reference TRBV5-4 and TRBJ2-3 gives the whole variable domain ETGVTQSPTHLIKTRGQQVTLRCSSQSGHNTVSWYQQALGQGPQFIFQYYREEENGRGNFPPRFSGLQFPNYSSELNVNALELDDSALYLCASSLIGRTASTDTQYFGPGTRLTVL.

To note about this clonotype: This may be a read error, as it is one base from a much larger clone. Likely a read error: the CDR3 ends without its conserved phenylalanine or tryptophan. The chain uses TRBV7-2 and TRBJ2-1, with D possibly being TRBD2 (5 bases). Trimming left V 4 bases short and J 3 bases short, with 13 bases between. This CDR3 is built from 15 residues. In germline, CDR1 is SGHTA, CDR2 FQGNSA. CDR3 protein: CASSSGTGYYNEQFL. CDR3 sequence (DNA): TGTGCCAGCAGCTCGGGAACGGGTTACTACAATGAGCAGTTCCTC.

This clonotype was seen a handful of times. V usage is TRBV4-1 and J usage is TRBJ1-2; the D is unclear. Trimming took 0 bases from V and 10 from J, leaving 12 bases between them. The CDR3 loop spans 13 amino acids. Germline CDR1 reads MGHRA; CDR2 reads YSYEKL. CDR3 nucleotides: TGCGCCAGCAGCCAAGAATCGGTACTGCTCTACACCTTC. Its protein product is CASSQESVLLYTF.

The chain uses TRBV7-9 and TRBJ2-7; 8 nucleotides align to TRBD1. CDR1 SEHNR and CDR2 FQNEAQ come from the germline V gene (reference sequence). CDR3 size: 14 residues. Trimming removed 1 base from V and 10 bases from J; junction bases left unmatched: 9. CDR3 sequence: CASSLEAMDREQYF. CDR3 nucleotides: TGTGCCAGCAGCTTAGAGGCAATGGACAGGGAACAGTACTTC.

There are many counts of this clonotype. This sequence joins TRBV18 and TRBJ2-1; 11 positions agree with TRBD2. This CDR3 contains 14 residues. Germline CDR1 reads KGHSH; CDR2 reads LQKENI. V was pared by 5 bases and J by 9 bases, with 6 bases of the junction left unmatched. CDR3 nucleotides: TGTGCCAGCTCAAAACTAGCGGGAGATGGTGAGCAGTTCTTC. Protein product: CASSKLAGDGEQFF.

At least ten counts were recorded for this clonotype. J is TRBJ2-7 and V is TRBV5-6; 8 bases fit TRBD1. The V gene end was trimmed by 3 bases and the J gene end by 4 bases; junction bases not matched to a gene: 12. The CDR3 covers 16 residues. In germline, CDR1 is SGHDT, CDR2 YYEEEE. The CDR3 sequence is CASSSRDRRGLYEQYF. The CDR3 region has the DNA TGTGCCAGCAGCTCCCGGGACAGGAGGGGGCTTTACGAGCAGTACTTC.